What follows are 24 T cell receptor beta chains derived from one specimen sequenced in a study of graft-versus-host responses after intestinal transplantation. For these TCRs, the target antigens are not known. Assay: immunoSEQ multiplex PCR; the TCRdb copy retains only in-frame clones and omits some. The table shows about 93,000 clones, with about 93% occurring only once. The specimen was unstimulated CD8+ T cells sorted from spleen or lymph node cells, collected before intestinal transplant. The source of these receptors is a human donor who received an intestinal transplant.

CDR3 nucleotides: TGTGCCAGCAGCTTAGCGAGGGGGCCCGGGAATACGCAGTATTTT. Translating gives CASSLARGPGNTQYF. The V gene is TRBV11-2, the J gene TRBJ2-3; 7 bases line up with TRBD1. Germline lookup yields CDR1 SGHAT and CDR2 FQNNGV. V gave up 1 base and J gave up 7 bases; unmatched junction bases: 8. The CDR3 has 15 residues.

CDR3 nucleotide sequence: TGTGCCAGCAGCTTTACATGGGGGACAGGGGGCACTGAAGCTTTCTTT. Residues: CASSFTWGTGGTEAFF. The V call is TRBV13, the J call TRBJ1-1, with 11 bases that match TRBD1. CDR1 PRHDT and CDR2 FYEKMQ come from the germline V gene (reference sequence). J was trimmed by 4 bases and V by 3 bases; bases with no gene match: 7. This CDR3 has 16 amino acids.

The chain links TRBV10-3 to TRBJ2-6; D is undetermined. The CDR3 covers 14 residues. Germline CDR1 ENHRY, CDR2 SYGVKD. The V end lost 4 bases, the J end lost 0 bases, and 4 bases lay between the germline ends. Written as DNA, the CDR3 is TGTGCCATCAGTGCCGTCTCTGGGGCCAACGTCCTGACTTTC. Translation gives CAISAVSGANVLTF.

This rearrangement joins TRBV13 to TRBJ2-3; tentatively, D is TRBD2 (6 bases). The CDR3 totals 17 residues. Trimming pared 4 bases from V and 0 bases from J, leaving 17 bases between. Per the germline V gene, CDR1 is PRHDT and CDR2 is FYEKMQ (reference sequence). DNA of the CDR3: TGTGCCAGCAGCTCAAAAAATAGCGGTGCTAGCACAGATACGCAGTATTTT. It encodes CASSSKNSGASTDTQYF.

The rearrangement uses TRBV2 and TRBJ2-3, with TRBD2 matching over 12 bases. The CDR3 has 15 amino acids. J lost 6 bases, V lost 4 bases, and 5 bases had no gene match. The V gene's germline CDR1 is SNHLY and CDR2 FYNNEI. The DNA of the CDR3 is TGTGCCAGCAGTGGGCTAGCGGGAGGGCCGGATACGCAGTATTTT. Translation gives CASSGLAGGPDTQYF.

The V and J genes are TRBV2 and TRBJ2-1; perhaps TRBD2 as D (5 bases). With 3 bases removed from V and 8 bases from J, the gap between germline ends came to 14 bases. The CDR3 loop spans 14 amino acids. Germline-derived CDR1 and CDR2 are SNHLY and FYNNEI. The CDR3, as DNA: TGTGCCAGCAGTGATCCGGTTAGCGTGTATGAGCAGTTCTTC. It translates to CASSDPVSVYEQFF.

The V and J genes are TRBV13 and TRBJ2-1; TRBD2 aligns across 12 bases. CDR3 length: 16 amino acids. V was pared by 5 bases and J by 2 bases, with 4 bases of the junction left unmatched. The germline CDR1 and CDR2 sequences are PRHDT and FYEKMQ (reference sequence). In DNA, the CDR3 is TGTGCCAGCAGCACCAGACTAGCGGGAGCCTACAATGAGCAGTTCTTC. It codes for CASSTRLAGAYNEQFF. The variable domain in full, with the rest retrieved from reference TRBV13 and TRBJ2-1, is AAGVIQSPRHLIKEKRETATLKCYPIPRHDTVYWYQQGPGQDPQFLISFYEKMQSDKGSIPDRFSAQQFSDYHSELNMSSLELGDSALYFCASSTRLAGAYNEQFFGPGTRLTVL.

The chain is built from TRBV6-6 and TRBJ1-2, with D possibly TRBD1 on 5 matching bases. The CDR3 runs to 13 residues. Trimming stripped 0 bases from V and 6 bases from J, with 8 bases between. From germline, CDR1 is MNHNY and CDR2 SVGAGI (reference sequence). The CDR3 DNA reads TGTGCCAGCAGTTACTCCCAGGGAAATGGCTACACCTTC. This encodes CASSYSQGNGYTF.

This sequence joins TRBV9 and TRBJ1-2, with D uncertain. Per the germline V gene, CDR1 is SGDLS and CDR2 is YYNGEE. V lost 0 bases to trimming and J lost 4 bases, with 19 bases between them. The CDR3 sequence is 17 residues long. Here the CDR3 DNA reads TGTGCCAGCAGCGTAGAGCGTCCCGATACGTACCTCTATGGCTACACCTTC. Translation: CASSVERPDTYLYGYTF.

The CDR3 reads CASSLEGAYLVGYTF. In DNA form, the CDR3 reads TGTGCCAGCAGCTTAGAGGGGGCGTACTTAGTTGGCTACACCTTC. This chain connects TRBV7-2 to TRBJ1-2, with 7 bases lining up with TRBD1. V dropped 1 base and J dropped 7; count of bases not matched to a gene: 9. There are 15 residues in the CDR3. The germline CDR1 and CDR2 sequences are SGHTA and FQGNSA. The full variable domain, its missing parts supplied by reference TRBV7-2 and TRBJ1-2, is GAGVSQSPSNKVTEKGKDVELRCDPISGHTALYWYRQSLGQGLEFLIYFQGNSAPDKSGLPSDRFSAERTGGSVSTLTIQRTQQEDSAVYLCASSLEGAYLVGYTFGSGTRLTVV.

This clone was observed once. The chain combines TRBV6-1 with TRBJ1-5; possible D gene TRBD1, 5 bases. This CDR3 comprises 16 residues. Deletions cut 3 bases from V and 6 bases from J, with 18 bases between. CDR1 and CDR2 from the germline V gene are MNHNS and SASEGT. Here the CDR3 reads CASSEILVGGVQPQHF. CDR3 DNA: TGTGCCAGCAGTGAGATCTTGGTGGGAGGGGTTCAGCCCCAGCATTTT.

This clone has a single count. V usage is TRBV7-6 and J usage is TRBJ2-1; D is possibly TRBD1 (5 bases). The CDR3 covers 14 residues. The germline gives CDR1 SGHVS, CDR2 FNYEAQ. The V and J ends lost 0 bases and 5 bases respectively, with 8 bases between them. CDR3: CASSLAGDNNEQFF. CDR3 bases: TGTGCCAGCAGCTTAGCAGGGGATAACAATGAGCAGTTCTTC.

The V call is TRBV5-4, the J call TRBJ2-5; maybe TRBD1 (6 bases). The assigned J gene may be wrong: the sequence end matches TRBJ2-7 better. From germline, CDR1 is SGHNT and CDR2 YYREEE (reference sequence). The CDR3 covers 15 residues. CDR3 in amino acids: CASSWGPGSTYEQYF. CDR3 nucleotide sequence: TGTGCCAGCAGCTGGGGGCCCGGGTCCACCTACGAGCAGTACTTC.

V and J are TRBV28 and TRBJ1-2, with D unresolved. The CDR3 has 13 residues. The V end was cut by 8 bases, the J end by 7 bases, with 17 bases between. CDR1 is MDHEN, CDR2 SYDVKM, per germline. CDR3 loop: CASASGGLGGYTF. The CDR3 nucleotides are TGTGCCAGCGCCTCGGGAGGGTTAGGTGGCTACACCTTC.

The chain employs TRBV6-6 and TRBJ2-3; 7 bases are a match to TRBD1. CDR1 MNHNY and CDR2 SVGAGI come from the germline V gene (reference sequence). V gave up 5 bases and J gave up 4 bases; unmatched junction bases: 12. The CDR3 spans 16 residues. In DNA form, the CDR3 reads TGTGCCAGCAGTCCTATACCGCCGGGACAGCCAGATACGCAGTATTTT. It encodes CASSPIPPGQPDTQYF.

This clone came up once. The CDR3 here is CASSPERELFEQYF. CDR3 coding DNA: TGTGCCAGCAGTCCCGAGCGGGAGCTCTTCGAGCAGTACTTC. This sequence joins TRBV28 and TRBJ2-7; TRBD2 agrees at 8 bases. The ends lost 5 bases at V and 6 bases at J; junction bases unmatched: 9. Germline V CDR1 and CDR2: MDHEN, SYDVKM. The CDR3 loop spans 14 amino acids.

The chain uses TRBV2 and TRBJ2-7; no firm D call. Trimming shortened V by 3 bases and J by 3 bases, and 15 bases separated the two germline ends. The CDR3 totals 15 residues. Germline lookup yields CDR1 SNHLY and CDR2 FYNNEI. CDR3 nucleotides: TGTGCCAGCAGTGATACCGGCGGAGCTAACTACGAGCAGTACTTC. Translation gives CASSDTGGANYEQYF.

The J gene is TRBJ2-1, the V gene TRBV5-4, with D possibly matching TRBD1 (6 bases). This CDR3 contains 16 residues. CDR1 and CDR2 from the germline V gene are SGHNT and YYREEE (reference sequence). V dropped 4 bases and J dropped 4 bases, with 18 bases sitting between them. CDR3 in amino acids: CASSLNGQILYNEQFF. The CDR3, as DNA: TGTGCCAGCAGCCTGAACGGACAGATTTTATACAATGAGCAGTTCTTC.

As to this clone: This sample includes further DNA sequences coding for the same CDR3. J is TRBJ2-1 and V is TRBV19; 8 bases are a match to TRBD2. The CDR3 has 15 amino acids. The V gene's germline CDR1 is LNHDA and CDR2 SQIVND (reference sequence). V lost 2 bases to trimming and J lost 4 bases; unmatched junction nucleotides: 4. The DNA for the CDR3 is TGTGCCAGTAGTATATCGGCGGGAGGATACAATGAGCAGTTCTTC. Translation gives CASSISAGGYNEQFF. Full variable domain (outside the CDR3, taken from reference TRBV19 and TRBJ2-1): DGGITQSPKYLFRKEGQNVTLSCEQNLNHDAMYWYRQDPGQGLRLIYYSQIVNDFQKGDIAEGYSVSREKKESFPLTVTSAQKNPTAFYLCASSISAGGYNEQFFGPGTRLTVL.

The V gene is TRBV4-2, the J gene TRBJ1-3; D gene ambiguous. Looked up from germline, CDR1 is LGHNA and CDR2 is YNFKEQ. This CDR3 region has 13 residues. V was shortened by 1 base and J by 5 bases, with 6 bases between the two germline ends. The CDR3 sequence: CASSQGERNTIYF. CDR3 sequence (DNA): TGTGCCAGCAGCCAAGGGGAGCGAAACACCATATATTTT.

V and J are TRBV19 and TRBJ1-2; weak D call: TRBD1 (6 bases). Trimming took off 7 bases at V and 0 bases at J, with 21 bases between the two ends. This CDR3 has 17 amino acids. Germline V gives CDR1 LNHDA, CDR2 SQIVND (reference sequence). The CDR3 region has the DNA TGTGCCAGTACCGCCAACAGGTGGACAGAATCTAACTATGGCTACACCTTC. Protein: CASTANRWTESNYGYTF. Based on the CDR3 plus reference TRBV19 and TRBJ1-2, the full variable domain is DGGITQSPKYLFRKEGQNVTLSCEQNLNHDAMYWYRQDPGQGLRLIYYSQIVNDFQKGDIAEGYSVSREKKESFPLTVTSAQKNPTAFYLCASTANRWTESNYGYTFGSGTRLTVV.

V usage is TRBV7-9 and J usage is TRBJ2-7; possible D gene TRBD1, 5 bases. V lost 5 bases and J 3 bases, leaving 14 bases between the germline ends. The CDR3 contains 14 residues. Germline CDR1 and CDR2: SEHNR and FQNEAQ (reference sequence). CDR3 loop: CASSAGFGHYEQYF. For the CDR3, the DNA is TGTGCCAGCAGCGCAGGGTTCGGGCACTACGAGCAGTACTTC.

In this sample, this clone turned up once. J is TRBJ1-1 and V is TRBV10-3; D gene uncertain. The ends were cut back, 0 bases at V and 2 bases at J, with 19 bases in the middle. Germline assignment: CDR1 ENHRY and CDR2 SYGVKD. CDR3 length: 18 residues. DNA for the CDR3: TGTGCCATCAGTGAGTCGATCGCAGGCCACGAAGCAAACACTGAAGCTTTCTTT. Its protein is CAISESIAGHEANTEAFF.

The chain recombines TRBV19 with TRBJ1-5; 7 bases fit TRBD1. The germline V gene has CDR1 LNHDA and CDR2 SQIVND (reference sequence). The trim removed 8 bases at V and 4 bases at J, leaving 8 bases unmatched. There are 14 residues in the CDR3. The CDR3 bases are TGTGCCAGTGACGGACAGGACGCGAATCAGCCCCAGCATTTT. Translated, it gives CASDGQDANQPQHF.